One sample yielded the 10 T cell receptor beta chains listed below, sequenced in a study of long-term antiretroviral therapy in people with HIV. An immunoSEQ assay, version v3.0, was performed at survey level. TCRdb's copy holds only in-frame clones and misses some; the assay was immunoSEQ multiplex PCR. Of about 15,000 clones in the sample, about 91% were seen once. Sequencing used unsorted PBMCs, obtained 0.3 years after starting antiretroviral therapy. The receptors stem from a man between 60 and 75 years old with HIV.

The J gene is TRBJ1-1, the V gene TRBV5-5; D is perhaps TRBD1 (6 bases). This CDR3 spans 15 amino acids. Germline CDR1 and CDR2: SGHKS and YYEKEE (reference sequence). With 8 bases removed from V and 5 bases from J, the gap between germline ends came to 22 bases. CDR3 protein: CASKPGGQGSTEAFF. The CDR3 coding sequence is TGTGCCAGTAAGCCGGGGGGGCAAGGATCTACTGAAGCTTTCTTT.

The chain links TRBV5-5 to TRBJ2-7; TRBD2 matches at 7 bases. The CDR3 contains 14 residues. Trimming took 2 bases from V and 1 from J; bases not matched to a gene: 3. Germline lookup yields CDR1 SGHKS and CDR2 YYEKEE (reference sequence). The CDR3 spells CASSFERGSYEQYF. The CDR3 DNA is TGTGCCAGCAGCTTTGAGCGGGGTTCCTACGAGCAGTACTTC. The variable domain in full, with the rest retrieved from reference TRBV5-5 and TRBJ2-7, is DAGVTQSPTHLIKTRGQQVTLRCSPISGHKSVSWYQQVLGQGPQFIFQYYEKEERGRGNFPDRFSARQFPNYSSELNVNALLLGDSALYLCASSFERGSYEQYFGPGTRLTVT.

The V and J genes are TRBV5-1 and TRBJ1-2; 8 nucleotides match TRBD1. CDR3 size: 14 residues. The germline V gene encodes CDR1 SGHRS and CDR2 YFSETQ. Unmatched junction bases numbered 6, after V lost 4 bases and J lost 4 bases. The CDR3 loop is CASSEGQGSYGYTF. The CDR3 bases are TGCGCCAGCAGCGAAGGACAGGGCAGCTATGGCTACACCTTC.

The CDR3 region is CASSLAGLVSNEQFF. CDR3 nucleotide sequence: TGTGCCAGCAGCTTGGCGGGACTAGTCTCCAATGAGCAGTTCTTC. The rearrangement joins TRBV7-2 to TRBJ2-1; 8 nucleotides agree with TRBD2. Trimming took 3 bases from V and 6 from J; bases not matched to a gene: 7. Germline V gives CDR1 SGHTA, CDR2 FQGNSA. The CDR3 extends over 15 amino acids.

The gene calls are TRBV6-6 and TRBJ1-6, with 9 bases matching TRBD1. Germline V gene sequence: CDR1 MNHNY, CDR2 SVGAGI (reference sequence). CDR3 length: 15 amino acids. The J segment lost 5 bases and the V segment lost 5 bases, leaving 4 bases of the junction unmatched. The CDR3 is CASSARDRDNSPLHF. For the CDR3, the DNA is TGTGCCAGCAGTGCCCGGGACAGGGATAATTCACCCCTCCACTTT.

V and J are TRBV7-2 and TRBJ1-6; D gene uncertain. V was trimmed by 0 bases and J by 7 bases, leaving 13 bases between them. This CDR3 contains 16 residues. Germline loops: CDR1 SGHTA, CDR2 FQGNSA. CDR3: CASSLAVYVQNSPLHF. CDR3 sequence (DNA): TGTGCCAGCAGCTTAGCGGTGTATGTCCAGAATTCACCCCTCCACTTT.

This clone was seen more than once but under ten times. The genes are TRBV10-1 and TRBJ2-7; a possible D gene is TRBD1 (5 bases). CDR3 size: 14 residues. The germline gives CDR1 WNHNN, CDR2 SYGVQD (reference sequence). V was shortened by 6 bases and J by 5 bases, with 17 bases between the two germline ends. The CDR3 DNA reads TGCGCCAGCAGCCAGCTAGGGGCTGGTCACGAGCAGTACTTC. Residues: CASSQLGAGHEQYF.

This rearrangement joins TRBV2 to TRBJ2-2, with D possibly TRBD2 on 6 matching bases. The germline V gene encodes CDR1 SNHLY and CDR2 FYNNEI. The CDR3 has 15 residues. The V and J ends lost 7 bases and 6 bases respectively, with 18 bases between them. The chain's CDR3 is CASIRLEGWAGELFF. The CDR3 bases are TGTGCCAGCATCCGGTTGGAGGGTTGGGCCGGGGAGCTGTTTTTT.

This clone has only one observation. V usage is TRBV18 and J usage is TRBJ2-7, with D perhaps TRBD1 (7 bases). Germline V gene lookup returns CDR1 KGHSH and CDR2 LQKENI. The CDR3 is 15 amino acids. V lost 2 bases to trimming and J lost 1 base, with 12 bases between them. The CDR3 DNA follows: TGTGCCAGCTCACCAAGTTCAGGGGGGTCCTACGAGCAGTACTTC. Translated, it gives CASSPSSGGSYEQYF.

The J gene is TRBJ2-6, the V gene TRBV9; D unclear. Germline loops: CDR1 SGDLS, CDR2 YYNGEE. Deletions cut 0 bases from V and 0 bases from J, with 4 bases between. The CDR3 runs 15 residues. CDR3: CASSVAPSGANVLTF. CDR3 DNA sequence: TGTGCCAGCAGCGTAGCCCCCTCTGGGGCCAACGTCCTGACTTTC. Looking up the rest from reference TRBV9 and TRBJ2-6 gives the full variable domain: DSGVTQTPKHLITATGQRVTLRCSPRSGDLSVYWYQQSLDQGLQFLIQYYNGEERAKGNILERFSAQQFPDLHSELNLSSLELGDSALYFCASSVAPSGANVLTFGAGSRLTVL.